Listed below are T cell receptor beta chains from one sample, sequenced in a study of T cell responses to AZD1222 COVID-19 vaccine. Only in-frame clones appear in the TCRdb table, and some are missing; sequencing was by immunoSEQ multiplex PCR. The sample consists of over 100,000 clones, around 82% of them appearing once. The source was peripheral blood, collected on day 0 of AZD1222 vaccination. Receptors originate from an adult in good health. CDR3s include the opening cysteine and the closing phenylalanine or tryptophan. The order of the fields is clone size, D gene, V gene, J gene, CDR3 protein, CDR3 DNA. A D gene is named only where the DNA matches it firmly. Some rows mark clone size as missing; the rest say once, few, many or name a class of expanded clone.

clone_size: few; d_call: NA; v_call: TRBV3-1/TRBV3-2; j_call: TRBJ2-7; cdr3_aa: CASGKLRTDLYEQYF; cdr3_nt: TGTGCCAGCGGCAAATTGCGGACAGACCTCTACGAGCAGTACTTC
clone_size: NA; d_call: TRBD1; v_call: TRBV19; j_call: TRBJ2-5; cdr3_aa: CASSASGQGASTQYF; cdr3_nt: TGTGCCAGTAGCGCATCGGGACAGGGGGCAAGCACCCAGTACTTC
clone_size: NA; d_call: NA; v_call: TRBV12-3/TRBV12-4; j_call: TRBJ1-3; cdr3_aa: CASSRTGFHTIYF; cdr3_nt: TGTGCCAGCAGCAGAACAGGGTTCCACACCATATATTTT
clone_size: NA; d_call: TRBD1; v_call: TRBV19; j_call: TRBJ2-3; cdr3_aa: CASRGQGATDTQYF; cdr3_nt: TGTGCCAGTAGGGGACAGGGGGCTACAGATACGCAGTATTTT
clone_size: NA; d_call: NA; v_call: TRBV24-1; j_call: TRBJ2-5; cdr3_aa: CATSDPRDPGETQYF; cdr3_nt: TGTGCCACCAGTGATCCTCGGGACCCTGGGGAGACCCAGTACTTC
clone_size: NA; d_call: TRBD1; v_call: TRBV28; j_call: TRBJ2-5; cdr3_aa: CASSFTFLGTGRETQYF; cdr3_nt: TGTGCCAGCAGTTTCACCTTCCTCGGGACAGGACGGGAGACCCAGTACTTC
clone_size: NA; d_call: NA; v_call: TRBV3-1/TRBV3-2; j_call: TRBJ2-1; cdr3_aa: CASSQGGVSYNEQFF; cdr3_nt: TGTGCCAGCAGCCAAGGGGGGGTGTCCTACAATGAGCAGTTCTTC
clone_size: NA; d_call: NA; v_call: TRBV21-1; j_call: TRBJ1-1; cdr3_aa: CASTTGNTEAFF; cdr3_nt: TGTGCCAGCACAACAGGGAACACTGAAGCTTTCTTT
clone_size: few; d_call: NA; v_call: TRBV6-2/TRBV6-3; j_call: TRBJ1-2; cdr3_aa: CASSYVNYGYTF; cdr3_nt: TGTGCCAGCAGTTACGTCAACTATGGCTACACCTTC
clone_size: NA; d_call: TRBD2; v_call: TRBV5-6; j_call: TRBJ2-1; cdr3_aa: CASSFRLAGGVEQFF; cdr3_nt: TGTGCCAGCAGCTTTAGACTAGCGGGGGGAGTTGAGCAGTTCTTC
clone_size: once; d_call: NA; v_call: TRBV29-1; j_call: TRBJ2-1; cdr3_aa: CSVEDHKTSYNEQFF; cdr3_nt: TGCAGCGTTGAAGATCATAAGACAAGCTACAATGAGCAGTTCTTC
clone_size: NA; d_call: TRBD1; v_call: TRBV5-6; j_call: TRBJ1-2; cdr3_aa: CASSSTGAYGYTF; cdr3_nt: TGTGCCAGCAGCTCGACAGGGGCCTATGGCTACACCTTC
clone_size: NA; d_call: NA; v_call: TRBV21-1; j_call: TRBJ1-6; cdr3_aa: CASSKELEEPNSPLHF; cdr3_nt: TGTGCCAGCAGCAAAGAGCTTGAGGAACCTAATTCACCCCTCCACTTT
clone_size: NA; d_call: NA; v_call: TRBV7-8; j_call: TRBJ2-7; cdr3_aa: CASSYGGRVYEQYF; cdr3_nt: TGTGCCAGCAGTTACGGAGGCAGGGTCTACGAGCAGTACTTC
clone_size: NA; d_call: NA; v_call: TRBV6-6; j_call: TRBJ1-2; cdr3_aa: CASAPVGVFGYTF; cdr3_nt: TGTGCCAGCGCCCCGGTGGGGGTCTTTGGCTACACCTTC
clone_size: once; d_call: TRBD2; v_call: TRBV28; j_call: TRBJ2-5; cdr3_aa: CASSLEFASGGPRETQYF; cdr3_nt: TGTGCCAGCAGTTTAGAGTTTGCTAGCGGGGGCCCCAGAGAGACCCAGTACTTC
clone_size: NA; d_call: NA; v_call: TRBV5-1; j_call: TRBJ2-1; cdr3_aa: CASSKGEAGNEQFF; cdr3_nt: TGCGCCAGCAGCAAGGGAGAAGCGGGCAATGAGCAGTTCTTC
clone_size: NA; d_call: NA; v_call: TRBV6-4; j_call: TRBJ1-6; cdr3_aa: CASSNIGDNSPLHF; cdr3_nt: TGTGCCAGCAGTAATATCGGAGATAATTCACCCCTCCACTTT
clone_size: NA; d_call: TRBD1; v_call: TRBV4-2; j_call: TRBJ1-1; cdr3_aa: CASSQDRQGLSTEAFF; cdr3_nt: TGTGCCAGCAGCCAAGACAGACAGGGTTTAAGCACTGAAGCTTTCTTT
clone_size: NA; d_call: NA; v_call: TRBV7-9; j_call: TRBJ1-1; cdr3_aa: CASSLDRNTEAFF; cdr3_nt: TGTGCCAGCAGCTTAGACAGGAACACTGAAGCTTTCTTT
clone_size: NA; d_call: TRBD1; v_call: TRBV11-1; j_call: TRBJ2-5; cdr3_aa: CASSPGGLKTQYF; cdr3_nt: TGTGCCAGCAGCCCAGGGGGCTTGAAGACCCAGTACTTC
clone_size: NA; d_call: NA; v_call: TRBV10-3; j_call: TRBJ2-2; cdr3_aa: CAISAGHTGELFF; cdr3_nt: TGTGCCATCAGTGCCGGTCACACCGGGGAGCTGTTTTTT
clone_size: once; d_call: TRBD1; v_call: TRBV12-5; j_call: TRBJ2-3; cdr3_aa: CASGQQTGGTDTQYF; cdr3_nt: TGTGCTAGTGGACAACAGACAGGGGGGACAGATACGCAGTATTTT
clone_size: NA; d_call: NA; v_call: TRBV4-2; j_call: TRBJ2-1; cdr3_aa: CASSQLPGGLGYNEQFF; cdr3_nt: TGTGCCAGCAGCCAACTACCAGGGGGGCTGGGGTACAATGAGCAGTTCTTC
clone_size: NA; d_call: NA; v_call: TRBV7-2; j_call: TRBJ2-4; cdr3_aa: CASSTQGMVKNIQYF; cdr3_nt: TGTGCCAGCAGCACCCAGGGGATGGTCAAAAACATTCAGTACTTC
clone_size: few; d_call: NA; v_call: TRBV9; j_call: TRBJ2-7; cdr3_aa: CASSVEGGSEQYF; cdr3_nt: TGTGCCAGCAGCGTAGAAGGTGGGAGCGAGCAGTACTTC
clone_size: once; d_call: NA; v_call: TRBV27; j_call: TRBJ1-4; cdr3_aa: CASSFLGGEKLFF; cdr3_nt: TGTGCCAGCAGTTTCCTCGGTGGCGAAAAACTGTTTTTT
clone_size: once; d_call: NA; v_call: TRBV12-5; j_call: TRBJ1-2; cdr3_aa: CASGLAAVDGYTF; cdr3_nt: TGTGCTAGTGGTTTAGCGGCCGTGGATGGCTACACCTTC
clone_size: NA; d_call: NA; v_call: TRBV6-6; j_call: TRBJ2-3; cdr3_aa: CASSYEQGRADTQYF; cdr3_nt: TGTGCCAGCAGTTACGAGCAGGGGAGGGCAGATACGCAGTATTTT
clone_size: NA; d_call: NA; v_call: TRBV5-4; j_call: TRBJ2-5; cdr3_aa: CASSLRGAETQYF; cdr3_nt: TGTGCCAGCAGCTTACGGGGGGCAGAGACCCAGTACTTC
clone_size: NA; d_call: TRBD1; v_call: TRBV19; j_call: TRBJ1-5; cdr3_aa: CASSYIQGAYQPQHF; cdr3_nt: TGTGCCAGTAGTTATATACAGGGGGCCTATCAGCCCCAGCATTTT
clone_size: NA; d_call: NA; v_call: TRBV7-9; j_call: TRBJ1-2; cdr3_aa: CASSPDPGKDYGYTF; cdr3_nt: TGTGCCAGCAGCCCAGACCCAGGGAAAGATTATGGCTACACCTTC
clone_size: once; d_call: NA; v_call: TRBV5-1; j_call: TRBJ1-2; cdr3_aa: CASSLATSNYGYTF; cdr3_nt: TGCGCCAGCAGCTTGGCAACAAGCAACTATGGCTACACCTTC
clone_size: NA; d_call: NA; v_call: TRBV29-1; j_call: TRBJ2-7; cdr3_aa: CSALTGSTYEQYF; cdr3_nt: TGCAGCGCCCTGACAGGTTCAACCTACGAGCAGTACTTC
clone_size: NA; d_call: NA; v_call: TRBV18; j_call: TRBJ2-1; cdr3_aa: CASSPPSSSYNEQFF; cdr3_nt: TGTGCCAGCTCACCACCGTCGAGCTCCTACAATGAGCAGTTCTTC
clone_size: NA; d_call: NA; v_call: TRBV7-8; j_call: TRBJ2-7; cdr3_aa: CASSLDALTYEQYF; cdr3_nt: TGTGCCAGCAGCTTAGACGCCTTGACCTACGAGCAGTACTTC
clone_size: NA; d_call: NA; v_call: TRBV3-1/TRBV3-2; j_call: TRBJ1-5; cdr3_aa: CASSLFNQPQHF; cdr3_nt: TGTGCCAGCAGCCTCTTCAATCAGCCCCAGCATTTT
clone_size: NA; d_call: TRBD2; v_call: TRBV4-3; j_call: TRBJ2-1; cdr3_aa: CASSASLAGVYNEQFF; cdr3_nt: TGCGCCAGCAGCGCTTCACTAGCGGGAGTATACAATGAGCAGTTCTTC
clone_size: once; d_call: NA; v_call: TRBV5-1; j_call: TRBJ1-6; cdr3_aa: CARSLGGVTNSPLHF; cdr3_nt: TGCGCCCGCAGCTTGGGGGGGGTGACTAATTCACCCCTCCACTTT
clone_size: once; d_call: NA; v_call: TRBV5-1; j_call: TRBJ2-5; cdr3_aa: CASSFVGGEKETQYF; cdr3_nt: TGCGCCAGCAGCTTCGTAGGCGGGGAGAAGGAGACCCAGTACTTC
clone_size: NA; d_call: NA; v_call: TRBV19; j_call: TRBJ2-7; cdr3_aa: CASSMGGPYEQYF; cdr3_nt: TGTGCCAGTAGTATGGGGGGGCCCTACGAGCAGTACTTC
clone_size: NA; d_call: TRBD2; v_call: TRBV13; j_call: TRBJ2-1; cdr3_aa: CASSLGRGHEVAGSYNEQFF; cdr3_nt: TGTGCCAGCAGCTTAGGCCGAGGACACGAAGTAGCGGGATCCTACAATGAGCAGTTCTTC
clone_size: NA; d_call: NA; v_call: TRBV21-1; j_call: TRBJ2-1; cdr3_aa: CASSKEFLAGVMDNEQFF; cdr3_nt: TGTGCCAGCAGCAAAGAGTTCCTAGCGGGGGTCATGGACAATGAGCAGTTCTTC
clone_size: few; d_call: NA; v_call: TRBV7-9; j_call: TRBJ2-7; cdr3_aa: CASSLGTSGPYEQYF; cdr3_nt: TGTGCCAGCAGCCTCGGAACGTCAGGGCCCTACGAGCAGTACTTC
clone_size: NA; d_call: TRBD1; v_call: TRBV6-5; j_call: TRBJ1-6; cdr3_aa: CASRPGTGNSPLHF; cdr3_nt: TGTGCCAGCAGACCCGGGACAGGGAATTCACCCCTCCACTTT
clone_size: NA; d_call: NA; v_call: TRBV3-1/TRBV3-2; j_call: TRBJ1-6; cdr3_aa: CASSRSISPLHF; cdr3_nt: TGTGCCAGCAGCCGGTCAATTTCACCCCTCCACTTT
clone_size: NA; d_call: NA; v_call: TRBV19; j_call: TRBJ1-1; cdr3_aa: CASSIRLRGRTLNTEAFF; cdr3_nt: TGTGCCAGTAGTATCCGCCTCAGGGGACGTACCCTGAACACTGAAGCTTTCTTT